These T cell receptor beta chains were read from a single sample in a study of cytomegalovirus exposure and HLA in healthy donors. The repertoire was sequenced with immunoSEQ multiplex PCR; TCRdb's copy has only in-frame clones and lacks some. This sample has roughly 130,000 clones, with roughly 74% found just once. The sample comprised PBMCs. The receptor source for this set is a woman aged 45-60 years in good health and CMV-seropositive. The CDR3 runs from the conserved cysteine through the conserved F or W.

TRBV4-2	TRBJ1-1	CASSQYRGESEAFF
TRBV27	TRBJ1-5	CASRAGVEPQHF
TRBV7-9	TRBJ2-6	CASPRRRDRVSGANVLTF
TRBV7-8	TRBJ1-6	CASSLVDTSNSPLHF
TRBV5-1	TRBJ1-5	CASSLSGGAGQPQHF
TRBV7-9	TRBJ1-5	CASSLAGGEEPQHF
TRBV19	TRBJ1-1	CASSPFKAGTANTEAFF
TRBV4-3	TRBJ2-7	CASSRQGQGSYEQYF
TRBV6-5	TRBJ2-3	CASSYTSGTDTQYF
TRBV29-1	TRBJ1-1	CSVAWRSTEAFF
TRBV6-6	TRBJ1-5	CASSYEGYQPQHF
TRBV7-9	TRBJ1-1	CASSPNNRDTEAFF
TRBV4-1	TRBJ2-5	CASSQDGRGGQETQYF
TRBV19	TRBJ1-3	CASSKTGDSGNTIYF
TRBV2	TRBJ1-6	CASRDGVGGNSPLHF
TRBV10-3	TRBJ2-2	CAIRGEGRGTGELFF
TRBV4-2	TRBJ1-2	CASSQDAQDGGGYTF
TRBV5-1	TRBJ2-3	CASSWRGEGTDTQYF
TRBV15	TRBJ2-5	CATSSKRGGTGKKETQYF
TRBV5-4	TRBJ2-1	CASMSGSYYNEQFF
TRBV29-1	TRBJ2-2	CSVGTGTGVTGELFF
TRBV18	TRBJ1-6	CASSPPSRQGDSPLHF
TRBV2	TRBJ2-5	CASHRGLGETQYF
TRBV10-3	TRBJ2-1	CAISGHTPDYNEQFF
TRBV7-6	TRBJ1-1	CASRGTGGTEAFF
TRBV5-1	TRBJ1-1	CASSLVFSNTEAFF
TRBV7-7	TRBJ2-5	CASSLRTGVQETQYF
TRBV6-1	TRBJ2-6	CASRVQGANVLTF
TRBV7-2	TRBJ2-5	CASSFTSGGQETQYF
TRBV5-4	TRBJ1-1	CASSPGGGQINTEAFF
TRBV5-6	TRBJ1-2	CASSPYGTGVLGGYTF
TRBV6-9	TRBJ1-2	CASSYTGTAPLRAYGYTF
TRBV7-2	TRBJ1-3	CASSPIGGWGGNTIYF
TRBV10-2	TRBJ2-5	CASSELGLAGGYQETQYF
TRBV4-2	TRBJ2-5	CASSQEGLAEETQYF
TRBV18	TRBJ2-2	CASSTNSAGELFF
TRBV28	TRBJ1-3	CASSPSAGDSGNTIYF
TRBV6-1	TRBJ1-5	CASSDPGGNQPQHF
TRBV5-1	TRBJ1-2	CACRADTSVDGYTF
TRBV27	TRBJ1-5	CASSFYSNQPQHF
TRBV20-1	TRBJ2-1	CSARDKNEQFF
TRBV5-1	TRBJ2-7	CASSLTGTPSYEQYF
TRBV6-4	TRBJ2-5	CASSSGTGRTQYF
TRBV5-1	TRBJ1-2	CASSFGTVNYGYTF
TRBV6-1	TRBJ1-2	CASSIEAGDGYTF
TRBV7-9	TRBJ1-1	CASSPRGTTGDEAFF
TRBV12-5	TRBJ2-1	CASGPDRGNEQFF
TRBV18	TRBJ2-3	CASSLTGGGALTDTQYF
TRBV5-5	TRBJ2-3	CASSLTSTTDTQYF
TRBV29-1	TRBJ2-5	CSVGAMSQTQYF
TRBV9	TRBJ2-7	CASSERILPYEQYF
TRBV7-2	TRBJ1-1	CASSSGRVRTEAFF
TRBV19	TRBJ2-6	CASSITGVGGANVLTF
TRBV7-9	TRBJ2-3	CASSPSLAGWGTDTQYF
TRBV7-9	TRBJ2-5	CASSSQGQETQYF
TRBV9	TRBJ2-1	CASSVGPAGGDNEQFF
TRBV7-9	TRBJ2-7	CASSPQGQATYEQYF
TRBV18	TRBJ1-5	CASSQSGTVNNQPQHF
TRBV6-5	TRBJ1-2	CASTGNRDGYTF
TRBV10-1	TRBJ1-5	CASMGGDRTQPQHF